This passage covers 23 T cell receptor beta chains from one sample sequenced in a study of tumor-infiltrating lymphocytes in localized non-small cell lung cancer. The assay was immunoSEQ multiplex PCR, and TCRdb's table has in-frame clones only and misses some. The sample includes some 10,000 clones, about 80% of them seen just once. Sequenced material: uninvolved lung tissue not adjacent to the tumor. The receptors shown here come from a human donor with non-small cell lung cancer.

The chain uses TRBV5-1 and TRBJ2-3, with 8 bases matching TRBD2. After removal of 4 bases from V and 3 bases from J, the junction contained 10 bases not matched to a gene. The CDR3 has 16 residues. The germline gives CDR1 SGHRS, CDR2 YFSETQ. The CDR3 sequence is CASSRRRGEETDTQYF. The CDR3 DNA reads TGCGCCAGCAGCCGGAGGCGGGGGGAAGAGACAGATACGCAGTATTTT.

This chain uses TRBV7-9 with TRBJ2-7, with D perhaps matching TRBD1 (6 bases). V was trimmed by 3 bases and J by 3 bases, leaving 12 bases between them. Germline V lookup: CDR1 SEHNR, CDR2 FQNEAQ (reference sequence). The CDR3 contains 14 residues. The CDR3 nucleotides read TGTGCCAGCAGCTTTTCACAGGGTTACTACGAGCAGTACTTC. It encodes CASSFSQGYYEQYF.

CDR3 in amino acids: CASSRDRRPSGTEAFF. DNA of the CDR3: TGTGCCAGCAGCCGGGACAGGCGCCCCTCAGGCACTGAAGCTTTCTTT. The rearrangement joins TRBV5-6 to TRBJ1-1, with TRBD1 identical over 8 bases. CDR1 and CDR2 from the germline V gene are SGHDT and YYEEEE. CDR3 length: 16 amino acids. The trim removed 4 bases at V and 4 bases at J, leaving 12 bases unmatched.

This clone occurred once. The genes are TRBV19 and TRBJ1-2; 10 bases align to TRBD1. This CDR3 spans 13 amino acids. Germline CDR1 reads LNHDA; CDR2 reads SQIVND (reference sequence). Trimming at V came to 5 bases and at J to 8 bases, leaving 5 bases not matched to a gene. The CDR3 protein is CASSPRTGGGYTF. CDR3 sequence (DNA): TGTGCCAGTAGTCCCCGGACAGGGGGAGGCTACACCTTC.

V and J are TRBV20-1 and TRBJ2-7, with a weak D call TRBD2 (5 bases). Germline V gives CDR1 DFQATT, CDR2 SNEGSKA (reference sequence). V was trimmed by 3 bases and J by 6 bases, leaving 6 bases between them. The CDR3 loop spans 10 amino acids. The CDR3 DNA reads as TGCAGTGCTAGTCTAGCCGAGCAGTACTTC. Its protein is CSASLAEQYF.

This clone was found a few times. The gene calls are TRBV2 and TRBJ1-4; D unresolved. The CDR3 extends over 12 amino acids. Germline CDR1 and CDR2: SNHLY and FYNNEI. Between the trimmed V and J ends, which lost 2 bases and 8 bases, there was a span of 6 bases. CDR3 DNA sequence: TGTGCCAGCAGTGAACAGGAGGAAAAACTGTTTTTT. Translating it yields CASSEQEEKLFF.

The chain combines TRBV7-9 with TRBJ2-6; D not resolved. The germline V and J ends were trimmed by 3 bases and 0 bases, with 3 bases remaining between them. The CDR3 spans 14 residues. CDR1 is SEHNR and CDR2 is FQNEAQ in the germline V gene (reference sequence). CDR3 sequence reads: CASSLTSGANVLTF. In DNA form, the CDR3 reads TGTGCCAGCAGCTTGACCTCTGGGGCCAACGTCCTGACTTTC.

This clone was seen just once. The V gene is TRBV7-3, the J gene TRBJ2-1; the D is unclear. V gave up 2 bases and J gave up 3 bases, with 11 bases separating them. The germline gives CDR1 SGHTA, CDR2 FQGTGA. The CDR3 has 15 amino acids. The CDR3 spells CASSLGDQSYNEQFF. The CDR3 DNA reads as TGTGCCAGCAGCTTAGGGGATCAGAGCTACAATGAGCAGTTCTTC.

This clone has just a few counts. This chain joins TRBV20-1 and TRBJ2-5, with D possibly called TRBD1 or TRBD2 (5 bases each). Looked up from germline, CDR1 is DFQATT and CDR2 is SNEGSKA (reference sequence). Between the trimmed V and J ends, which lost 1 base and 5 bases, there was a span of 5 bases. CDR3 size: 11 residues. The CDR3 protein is CSARGGETQYF. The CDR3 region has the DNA TGCAGTGCTAGAGGGGGGGAGACCCAGTACTTC.

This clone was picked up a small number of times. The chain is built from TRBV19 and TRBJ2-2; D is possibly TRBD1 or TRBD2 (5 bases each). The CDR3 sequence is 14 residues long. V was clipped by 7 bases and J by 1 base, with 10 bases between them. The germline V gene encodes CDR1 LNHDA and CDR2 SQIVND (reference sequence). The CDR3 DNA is TGTGCCAGTAAACCAGGGAGGAACACCGGGGAGCTGTTTTTT. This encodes CASKPGRNTGELFF.

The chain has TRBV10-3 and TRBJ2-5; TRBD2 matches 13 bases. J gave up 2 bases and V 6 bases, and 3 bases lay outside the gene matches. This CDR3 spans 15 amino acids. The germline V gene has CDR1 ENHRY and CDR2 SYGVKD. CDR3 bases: TGTGCCATCAGGGGGACTAGCGGGAAACAAGAGACCCAGTACTTC. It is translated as CAIRGTSGKQETQYF.

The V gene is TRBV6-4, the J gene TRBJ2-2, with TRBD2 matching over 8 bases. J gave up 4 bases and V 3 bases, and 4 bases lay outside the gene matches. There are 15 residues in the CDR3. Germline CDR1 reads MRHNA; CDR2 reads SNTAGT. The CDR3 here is CASSESGGGTGELFF. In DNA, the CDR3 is TGTGCCAGCAGTGAGAGCGGGGGTGGCACCGGGGAGCTGTTTTTT.

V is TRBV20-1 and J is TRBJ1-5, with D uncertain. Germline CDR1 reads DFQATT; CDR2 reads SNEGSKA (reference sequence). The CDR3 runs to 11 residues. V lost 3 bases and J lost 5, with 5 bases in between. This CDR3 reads CSASPDQPQHF. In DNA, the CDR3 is TGCAGTGCTAGTCCCGATCAGCCCCAGCATTTT.

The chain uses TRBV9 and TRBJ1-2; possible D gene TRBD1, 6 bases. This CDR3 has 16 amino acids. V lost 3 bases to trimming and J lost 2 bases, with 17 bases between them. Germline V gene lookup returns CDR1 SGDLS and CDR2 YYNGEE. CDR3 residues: CASSAQGGGPNYGYTF. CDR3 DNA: TGTGCCAGCAGCGCCCAAGGTGGGGGCCCCAACTATGGCTACACCTTC.

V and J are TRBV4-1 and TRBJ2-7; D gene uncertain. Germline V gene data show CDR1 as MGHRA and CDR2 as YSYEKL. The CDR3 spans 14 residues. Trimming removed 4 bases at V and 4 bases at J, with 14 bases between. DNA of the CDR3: TGCGCCAGCAGCCTAGCCTCATTAGGGTACGAGCAGTACTTC. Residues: CASSLASLGYEQYF.

CDR3 nucleotide sequence: TGCGCCAGCAGCTCGGGGGGGGATGAAAAACTGTTTTTT. This sequence encodes CASSSGGDEKLFF. V usage is TRBV5-1 and J usage is TRBJ1-4; TRBD1 is a possible D gene (5 bases). This CDR3 comprises 13 residues. CDR1 and CDR2 (germline): SGHRS, YFSETQ. Trimming left V 3 bases short and J 6 bases short, with 9 bases between.

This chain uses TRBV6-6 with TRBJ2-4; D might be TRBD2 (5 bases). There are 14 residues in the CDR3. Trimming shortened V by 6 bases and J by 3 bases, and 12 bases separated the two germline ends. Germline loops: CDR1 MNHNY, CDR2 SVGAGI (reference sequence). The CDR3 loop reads CASRSGRDKNIQYF. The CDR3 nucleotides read TGTGCCAGCAGATCCGGACGGGACAAAAACATTCAGTACTTC.

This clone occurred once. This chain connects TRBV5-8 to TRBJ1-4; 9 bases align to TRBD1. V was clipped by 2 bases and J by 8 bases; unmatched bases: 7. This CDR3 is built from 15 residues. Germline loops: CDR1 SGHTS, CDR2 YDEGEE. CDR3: CASSLRTGVLEKLFF. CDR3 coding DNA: TGTGCCAGCAGCTTAAGGACAGGGGTTTTGGAAAAACTGTTTTTT. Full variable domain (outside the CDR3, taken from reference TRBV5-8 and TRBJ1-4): EAGVTQSPTHLIKTRGQQATLRCSPISGHTSVYWYQQALGLGLQFLLWYDEGEERNRGNFPPRFSGRQFPNYSSELNVNALELEDSALYLCASSLRTGVLEKLFFGSGTQLSVL.

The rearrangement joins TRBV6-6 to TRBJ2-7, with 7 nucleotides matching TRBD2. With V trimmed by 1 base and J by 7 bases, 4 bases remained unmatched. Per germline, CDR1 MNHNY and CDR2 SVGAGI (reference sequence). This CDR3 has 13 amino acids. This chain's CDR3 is CASSYWQGGEQYF. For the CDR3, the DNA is TGTGCCAGCAGTTACTGGCAGGGAGGGGAGCAGTACTTC.

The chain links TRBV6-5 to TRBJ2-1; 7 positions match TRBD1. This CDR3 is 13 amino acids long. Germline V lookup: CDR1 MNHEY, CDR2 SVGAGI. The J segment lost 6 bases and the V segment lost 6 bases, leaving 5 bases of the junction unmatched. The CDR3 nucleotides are TGTGCCAGCAGACTGGGACAGTTCAATGAGCAGTTCTTC. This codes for CASRLGQFNEQFF.

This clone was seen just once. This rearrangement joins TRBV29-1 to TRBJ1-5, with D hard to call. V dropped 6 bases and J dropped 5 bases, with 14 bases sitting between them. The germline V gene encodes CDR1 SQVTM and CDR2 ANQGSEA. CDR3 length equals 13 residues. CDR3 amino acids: CSVATRTDQPQHF. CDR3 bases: TGCAGCGTCGCTACCCGGACTGATCAGCCCCAGCATTTT.

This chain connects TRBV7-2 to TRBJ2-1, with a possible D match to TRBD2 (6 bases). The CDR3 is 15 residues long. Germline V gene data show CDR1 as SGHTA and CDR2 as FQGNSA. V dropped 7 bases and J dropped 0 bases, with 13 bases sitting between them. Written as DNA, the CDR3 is TGTGCCAGCATCGAGGGGAGGCTCTCCTACAATGAGCAGTTCTTC. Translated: CASIEGRLSYNEQFF.

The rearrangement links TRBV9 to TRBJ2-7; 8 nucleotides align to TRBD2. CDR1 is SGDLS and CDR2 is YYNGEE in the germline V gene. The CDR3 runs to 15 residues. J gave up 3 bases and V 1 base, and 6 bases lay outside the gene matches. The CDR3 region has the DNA TGTGCCAGCAGCGTATCCAGCGGGAGTGGCTACGAGCAGTACTTC. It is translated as CASSVSSGSGYEQYF.